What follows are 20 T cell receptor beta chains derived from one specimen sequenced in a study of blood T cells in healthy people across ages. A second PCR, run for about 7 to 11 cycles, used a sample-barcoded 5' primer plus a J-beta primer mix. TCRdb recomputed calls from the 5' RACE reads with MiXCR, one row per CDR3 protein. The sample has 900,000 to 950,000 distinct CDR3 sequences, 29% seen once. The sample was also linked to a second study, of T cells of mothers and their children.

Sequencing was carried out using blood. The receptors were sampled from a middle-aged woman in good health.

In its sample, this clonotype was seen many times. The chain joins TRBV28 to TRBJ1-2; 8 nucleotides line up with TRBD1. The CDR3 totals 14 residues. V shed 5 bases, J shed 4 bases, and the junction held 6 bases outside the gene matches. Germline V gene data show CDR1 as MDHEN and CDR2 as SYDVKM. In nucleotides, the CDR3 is TGTGCCAGCAGTGGGGACAGGAGCCCCTATGGCTACACCTTC. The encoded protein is CASSGDRSPYGYTF.

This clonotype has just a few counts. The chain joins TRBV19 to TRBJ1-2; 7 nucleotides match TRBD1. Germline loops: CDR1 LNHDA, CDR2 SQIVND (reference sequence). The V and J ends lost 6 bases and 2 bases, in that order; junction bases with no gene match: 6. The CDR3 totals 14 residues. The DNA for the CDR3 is TGTGCCAGTAGCAGGGACAGCGGCAACTATGGCTACACCTTC. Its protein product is CASSRDSGNYGYTF.

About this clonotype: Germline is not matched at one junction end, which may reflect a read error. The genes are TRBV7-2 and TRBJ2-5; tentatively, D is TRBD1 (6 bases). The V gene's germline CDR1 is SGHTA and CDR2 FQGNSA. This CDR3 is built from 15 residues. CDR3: CASSSYDRLQETRYF. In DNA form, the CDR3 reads TGTGCTAGCAGCTCCTACGACAGGCTCCAAGAGACCCGGTACTTC. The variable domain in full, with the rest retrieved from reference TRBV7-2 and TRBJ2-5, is GAGVSQSPSNKVTEKGKDVELRCDPISGHTALYWYRQSLGQGLEFLIYFQGNSAPDKSGLPSDRFSAERTGGSVSTLTIQRTQQEDSAVYLCASSSYDRLQETRYFGPGTRLLVL.

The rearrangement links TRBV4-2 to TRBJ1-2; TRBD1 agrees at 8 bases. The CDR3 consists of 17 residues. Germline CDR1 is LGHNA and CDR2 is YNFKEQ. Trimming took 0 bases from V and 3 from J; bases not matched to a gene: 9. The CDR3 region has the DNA TGTGCCAGCAGCCAAGATGCGGCAGGGGGCAATGACTATGGCTACACCTTC. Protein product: CASSQDAAGGNDYGYTF.

CDR3 nucleotides: TGTGCCAGCAGCTTATCCCGGATTGAAAAACTGTTTTTT. It codes for CASSLSRIEKLFF. The rearrangement uses TRBV7-8 and TRBJ1-4; D is uncertain. Germline CDR1 SGHVS, CDR2 FQNEAQ. Trimming stripped 2 bases from V and 7 bases from J, with 8 bases between. This CDR3 spans 13 amino acids.

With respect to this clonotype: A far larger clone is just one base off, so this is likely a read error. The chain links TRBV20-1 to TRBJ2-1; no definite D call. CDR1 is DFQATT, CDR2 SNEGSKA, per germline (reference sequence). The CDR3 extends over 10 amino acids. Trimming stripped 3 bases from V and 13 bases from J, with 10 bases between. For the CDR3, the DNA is TGCAGTGCTAGGGAAGAGACCCAGTTCTTC. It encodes CSAREETQFF.

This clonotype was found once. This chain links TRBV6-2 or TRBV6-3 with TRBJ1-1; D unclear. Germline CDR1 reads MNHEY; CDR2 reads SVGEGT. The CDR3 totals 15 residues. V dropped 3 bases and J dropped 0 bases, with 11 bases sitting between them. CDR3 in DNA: TGTGCCAGCAGTTATCTTTTGGGCCTGAACACTGAAGCTTTCTTT. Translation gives CASSYLLGLNTEAFF.

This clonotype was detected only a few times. The CDR3: CASSPFPGETQYF. CDR3 DNA: TGTGCCAGCAGCCCCTTCCCGGGTGAGACCCAGTACTTC. This chain connects TRBV3-1 to TRBJ2-5; D is unresolved. Trimming took off 4 bases at V and 5 bases at J, with 11 bases between the two ends. Germline values: CDR1 LGHDT, CDR2 YNNKEL (reference sequence). This CDR3 has 13 residues.

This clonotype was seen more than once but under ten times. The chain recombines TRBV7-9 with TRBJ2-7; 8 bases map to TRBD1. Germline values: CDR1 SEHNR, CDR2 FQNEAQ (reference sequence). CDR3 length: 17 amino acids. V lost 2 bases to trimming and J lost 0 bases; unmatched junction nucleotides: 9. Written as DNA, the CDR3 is TGTGCCAGCAGCTTATTACGGTGGGACAGGACCTCCTACGAGCAGTACTTC. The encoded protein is CASSLLRWDRTSYEQYF.

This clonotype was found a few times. CDR3 sequence reads: CASSQDGTASSPLHF. The CDR3 region has the DNA TGTGCCAGCAGCCAAGATGGCACGGCAAGTTCACCCCTCCACTTT. J is TRBJ1-6 and V is TRBV3-1; D remains ambiguous. The V and J ends lost 0 bases and 9 bases respectively, with 12 bases between them. The germline CDR1 and CDR2 sequences are LGHDT and YNNKEL (reference sequence). This CDR3 has 15 amino acids.

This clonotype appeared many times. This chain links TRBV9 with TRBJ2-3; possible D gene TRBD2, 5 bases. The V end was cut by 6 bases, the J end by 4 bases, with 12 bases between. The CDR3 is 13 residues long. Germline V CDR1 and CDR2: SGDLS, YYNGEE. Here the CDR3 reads CASNTLGADTQYF. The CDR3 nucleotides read TGTGCCAGCAACACACTAGGCGCAGATACGCAGTATTTT.

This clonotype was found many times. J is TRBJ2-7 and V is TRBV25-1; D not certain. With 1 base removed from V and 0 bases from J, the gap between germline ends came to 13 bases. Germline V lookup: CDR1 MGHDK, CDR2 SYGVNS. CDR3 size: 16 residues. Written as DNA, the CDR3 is TGTGCCAGCAGTGAATCGGGCCGCCGGACCTCCTACGAGCAGTACTTC. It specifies CASSESGRRTSYEQYF.

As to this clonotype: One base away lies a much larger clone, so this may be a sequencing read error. The DNA for the CDR3 is TGTGCCAGCAGTTACTCATGGACAGGGGGGAATGAGCAGTACTTC. It codes for CASSYSWTGGNEQYF. The chain uses TRBV6-6 and TRBJ2-1; 10 positions agree with TRBD1. The J call may not be correct, given that the DNA end is closer to TRBJ2-7. Germline V gene sequence: CDR1 MNHNY, CDR2 SVGAGI (reference sequence). This CDR3 is built from 15 residues.

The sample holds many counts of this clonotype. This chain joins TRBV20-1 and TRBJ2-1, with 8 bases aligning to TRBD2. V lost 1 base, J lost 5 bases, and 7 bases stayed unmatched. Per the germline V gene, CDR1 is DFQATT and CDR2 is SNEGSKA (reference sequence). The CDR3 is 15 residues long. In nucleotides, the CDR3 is TGCAGTGCTAGAGTCTGGCGGGGGGCCCACAATGAGCAGTTCTTC. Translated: CSARVWRGAHNEQFF.

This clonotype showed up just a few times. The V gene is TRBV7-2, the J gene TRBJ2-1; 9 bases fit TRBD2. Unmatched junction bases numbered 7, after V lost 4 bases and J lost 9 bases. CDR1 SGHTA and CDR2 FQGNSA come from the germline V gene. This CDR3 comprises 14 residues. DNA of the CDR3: TGTGCCAGCAGCTACGGACTAGCGTCTTCTGAGCAGTTCTTC. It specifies CASSYGLASSEQFF. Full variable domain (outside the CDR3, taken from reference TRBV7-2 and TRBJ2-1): GAGVSQSPSNKVTEKGKDVELRCDPISGHTALYWYRQSLGQGLEFLIYFQGNSAPDKSGLPSDRFSAERTGGSVSTLTIQRTQQEDSAVYLCASSYGLASSEQFFGPGTRLTVL.

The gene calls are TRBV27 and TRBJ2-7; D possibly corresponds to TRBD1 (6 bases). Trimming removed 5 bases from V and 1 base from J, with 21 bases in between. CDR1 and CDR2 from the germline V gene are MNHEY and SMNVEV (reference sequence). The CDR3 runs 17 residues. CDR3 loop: CASSLGGTGLASYEQYF. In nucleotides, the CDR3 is TGTGCCAGCAGTCTTGGTGGAACAGGGCTCGCGTCCTACGAGCAGTACTTC.

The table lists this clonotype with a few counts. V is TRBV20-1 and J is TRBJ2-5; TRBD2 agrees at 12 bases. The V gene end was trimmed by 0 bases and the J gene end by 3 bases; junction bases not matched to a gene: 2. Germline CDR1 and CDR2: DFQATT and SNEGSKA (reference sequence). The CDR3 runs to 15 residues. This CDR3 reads CSARDPSGGEETQYF. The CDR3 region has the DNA TGCAGTGCTAGAGATCCTAGCGGGGGGGAAGAGACCCAGTACTTC.

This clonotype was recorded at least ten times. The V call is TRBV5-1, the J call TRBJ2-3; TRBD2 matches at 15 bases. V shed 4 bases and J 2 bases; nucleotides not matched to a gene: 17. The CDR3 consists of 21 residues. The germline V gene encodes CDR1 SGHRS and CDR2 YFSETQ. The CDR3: CASSRTETGTSGGRVTDTQYF. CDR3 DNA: TGCGCCAGCAGCCGAACCGAGACCGGGACTAGCGGGGGGAGGGTCACAGATACGCAGTATTTT.

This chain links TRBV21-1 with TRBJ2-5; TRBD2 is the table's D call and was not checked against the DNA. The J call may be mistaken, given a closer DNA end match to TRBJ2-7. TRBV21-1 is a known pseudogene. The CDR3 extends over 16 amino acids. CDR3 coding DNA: TGTGCCAGCAGCAACCCCTCGGGCAGGGCCGGAGTCGAGCAGTACTTC. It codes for CASSNPSGRAGVEQYF.

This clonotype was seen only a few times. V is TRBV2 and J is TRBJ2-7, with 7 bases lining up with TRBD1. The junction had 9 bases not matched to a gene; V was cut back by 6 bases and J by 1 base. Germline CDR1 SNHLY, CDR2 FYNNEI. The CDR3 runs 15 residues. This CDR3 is CASRALRTGSYEQYF. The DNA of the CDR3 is TGTGCCAGCAGGGCCCTTAGGACAGGTTCCTACGAGCAGTACTTC. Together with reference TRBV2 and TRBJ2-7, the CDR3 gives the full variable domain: EPEVTQTPSHQVTQMGQEVILRCVPISNHLYFYWYRQILGQKVEFLVSFYNNEISEKSEIFDDQFSVERPDGSNFTLKIRSTKLEDSAMYFCASRALRTGSYEQYFGPGTRLTVT.